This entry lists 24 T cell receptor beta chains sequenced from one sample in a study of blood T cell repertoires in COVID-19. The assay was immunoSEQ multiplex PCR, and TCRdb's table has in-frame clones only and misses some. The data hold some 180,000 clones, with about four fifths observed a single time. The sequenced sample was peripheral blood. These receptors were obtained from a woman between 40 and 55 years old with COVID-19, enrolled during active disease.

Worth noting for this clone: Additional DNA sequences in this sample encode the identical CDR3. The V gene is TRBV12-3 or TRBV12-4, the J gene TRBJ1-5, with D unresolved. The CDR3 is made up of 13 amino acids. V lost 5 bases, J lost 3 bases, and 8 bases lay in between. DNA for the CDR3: TGTGCCAGCAGTACGGGTTACAATCAGCCCCAGCATTTT. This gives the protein CASSTGYNQPQHF.

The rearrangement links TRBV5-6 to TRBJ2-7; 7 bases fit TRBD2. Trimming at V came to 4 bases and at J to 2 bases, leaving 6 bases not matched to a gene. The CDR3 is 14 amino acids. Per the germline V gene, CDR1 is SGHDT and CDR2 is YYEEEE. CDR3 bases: TGTGCCAGCAGCCCGAGCGGGGAGGCCTACGAGCAGTACTTC. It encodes CASSPSGEAYEQYF.

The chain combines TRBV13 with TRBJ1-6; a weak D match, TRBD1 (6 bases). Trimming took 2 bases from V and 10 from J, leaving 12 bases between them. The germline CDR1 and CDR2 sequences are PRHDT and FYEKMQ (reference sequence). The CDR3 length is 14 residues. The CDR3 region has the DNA TGTGCCAGCAGCTTAAATGCAGGGGACTCACCCCTCCACTTT. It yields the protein CASSLNAGDSPLHF.

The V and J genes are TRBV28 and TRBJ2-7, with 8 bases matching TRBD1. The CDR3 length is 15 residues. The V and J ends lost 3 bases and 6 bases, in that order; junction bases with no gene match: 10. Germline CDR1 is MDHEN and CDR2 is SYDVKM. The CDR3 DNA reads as TGTGCCAGCAGTTTTGGACAGGGTGGAAAGTCCGAGCAGTACTTC. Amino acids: CASSFGQGGKSEQYF.

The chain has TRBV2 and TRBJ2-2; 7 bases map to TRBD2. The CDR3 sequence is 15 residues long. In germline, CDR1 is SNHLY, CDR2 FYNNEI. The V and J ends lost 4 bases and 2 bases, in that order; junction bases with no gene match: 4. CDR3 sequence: CASSVGGSNTGELFF. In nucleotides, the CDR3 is TGTGCCAGCAGTGTGGGCGGGAGTAACACCGGGGAGCTGTTTTTT.

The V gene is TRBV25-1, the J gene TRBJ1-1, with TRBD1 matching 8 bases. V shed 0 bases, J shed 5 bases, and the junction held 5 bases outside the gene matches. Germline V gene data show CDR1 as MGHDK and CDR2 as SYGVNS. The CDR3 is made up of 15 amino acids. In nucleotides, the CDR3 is TGTGCCAGCAGTGAATATGAACAGGGGGGTACTGAAGCTTTCTTT. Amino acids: CASSEYEQGGTEAFF.

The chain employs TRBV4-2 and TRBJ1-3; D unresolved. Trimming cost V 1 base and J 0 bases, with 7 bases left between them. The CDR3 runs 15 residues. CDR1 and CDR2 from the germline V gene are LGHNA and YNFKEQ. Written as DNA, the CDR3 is TGTGCCAGCAGCCAAGGAGCCAACTCTGGAAACACCATATATTTT. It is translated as CASSQGANSGNTIYF.

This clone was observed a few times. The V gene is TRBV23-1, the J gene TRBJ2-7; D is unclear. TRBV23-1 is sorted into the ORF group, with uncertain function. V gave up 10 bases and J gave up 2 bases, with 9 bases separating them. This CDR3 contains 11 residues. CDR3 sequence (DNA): TGCGCCAACCCACTTACCTACGAGCAGTACTTC. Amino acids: CANPLTYEQYF.

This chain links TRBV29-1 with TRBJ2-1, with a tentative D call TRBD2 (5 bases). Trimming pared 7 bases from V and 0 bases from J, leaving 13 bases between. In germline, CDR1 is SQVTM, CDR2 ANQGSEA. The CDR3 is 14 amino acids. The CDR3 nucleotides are TGCAGCGCACGGACTGGGAGCTCCTACAATGAGCAGTTCTTC. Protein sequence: CSARTGSSYNEQFF.

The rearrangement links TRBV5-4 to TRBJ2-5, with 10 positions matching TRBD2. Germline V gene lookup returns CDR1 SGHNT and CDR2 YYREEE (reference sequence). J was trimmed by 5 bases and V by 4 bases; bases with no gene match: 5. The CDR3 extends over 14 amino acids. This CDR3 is CASSRAGGGETQYF. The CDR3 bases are TGTGCCAGCAGCAGAGCGGGGGGGGGTGAGACCCAGTACTTC.

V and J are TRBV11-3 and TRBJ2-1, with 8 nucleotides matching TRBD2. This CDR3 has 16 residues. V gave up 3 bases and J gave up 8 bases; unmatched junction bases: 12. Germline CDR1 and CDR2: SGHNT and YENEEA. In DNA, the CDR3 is TGTGCCAGCAGCTTGGCAGCGGGAGCGGGGCAATATGAGCAGTTCTTC. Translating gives CASSLAAGAGQYEQFF.

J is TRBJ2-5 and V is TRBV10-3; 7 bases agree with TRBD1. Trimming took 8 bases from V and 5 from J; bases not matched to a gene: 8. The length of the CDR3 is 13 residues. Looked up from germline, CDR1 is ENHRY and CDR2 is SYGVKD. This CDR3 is CAIGQEAWETQYF. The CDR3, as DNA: TGTGCCATCGGACAGGAGGCCTGGGAGACCCAGTACTTC.

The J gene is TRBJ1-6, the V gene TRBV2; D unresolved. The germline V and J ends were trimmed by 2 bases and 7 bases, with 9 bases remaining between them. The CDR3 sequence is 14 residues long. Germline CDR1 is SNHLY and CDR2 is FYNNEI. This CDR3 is CASSEYTENSPLHF. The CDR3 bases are TGTGCCAGCAGTGAATATACAGAAAATTCACCCCTCCACTTT.

In nucleotides, the CDR3 is TGTGCCAGCAGCTCCAAATCGACAGGGTTCTCGCAGTTCTTC. It specifies CASSSKSTGFSQFF. The gene calls are TRBV5-5 and TRBJ2-1, with 7 nucleotides matching TRBD1. The J segment lost 12 bases and the V segment lost 3 bases, leaving 12 bases of the junction unmatched. CDR1 is SGHKS, CDR2 YYEKEE, per germline (reference sequence). The CDR3 spans 14 residues. The entire variable domain, with the rest obtained from reference TRBV5-5 and TRBJ2-1, is as follows: DAGVTQSPTHLIKTRGQQVTLRCSPISGHKSVSWYQQVLGQGPQFIFQYYEKEERGRGNFPDRFSARQFPNYSSELNVNALLLGDSALYLCASSSKSTGFSQFFGPGTRLTVL.

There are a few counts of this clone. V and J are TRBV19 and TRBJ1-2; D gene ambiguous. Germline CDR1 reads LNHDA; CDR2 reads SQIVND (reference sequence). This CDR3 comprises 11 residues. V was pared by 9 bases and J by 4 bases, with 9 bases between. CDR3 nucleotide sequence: TGTGCCAGCTCTCAGATCTATGGCTACACCTTC. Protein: CASSQIYGYTF.

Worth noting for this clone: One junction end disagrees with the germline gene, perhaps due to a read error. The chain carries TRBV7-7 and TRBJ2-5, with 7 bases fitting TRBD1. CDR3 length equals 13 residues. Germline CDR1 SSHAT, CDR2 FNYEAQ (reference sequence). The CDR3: CASSLNRGETQYF. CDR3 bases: TGTGCTAGCAGCTTAAACAGGGGAGAGACCCAGTACTTC.

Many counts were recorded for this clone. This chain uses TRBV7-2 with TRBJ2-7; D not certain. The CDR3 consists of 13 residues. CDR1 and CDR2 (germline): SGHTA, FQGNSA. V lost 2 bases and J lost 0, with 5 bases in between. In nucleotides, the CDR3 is TGTGCCAGCAGCTTAACCTACTCCTACGAGCAGTACTTC. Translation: CASSLTYSYEQYF.

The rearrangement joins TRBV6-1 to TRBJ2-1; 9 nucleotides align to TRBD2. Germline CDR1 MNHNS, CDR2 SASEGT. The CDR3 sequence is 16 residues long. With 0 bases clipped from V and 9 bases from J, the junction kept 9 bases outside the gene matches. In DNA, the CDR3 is TGTGCCAGCAGTGAAGCGCCGGGACTAGCCGGGATTGAGCAGTTCTTC. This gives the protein CASSEAPGLAGIEQFF.

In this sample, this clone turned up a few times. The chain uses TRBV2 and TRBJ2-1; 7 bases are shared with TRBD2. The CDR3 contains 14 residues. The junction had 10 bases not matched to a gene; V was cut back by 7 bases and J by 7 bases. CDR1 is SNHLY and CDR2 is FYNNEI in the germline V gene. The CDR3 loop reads CASMRTSLSNEQFF. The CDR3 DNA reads TGTGCCAGCATGCGGACTAGTCTATCGAATGAGCAGTTCTTC.

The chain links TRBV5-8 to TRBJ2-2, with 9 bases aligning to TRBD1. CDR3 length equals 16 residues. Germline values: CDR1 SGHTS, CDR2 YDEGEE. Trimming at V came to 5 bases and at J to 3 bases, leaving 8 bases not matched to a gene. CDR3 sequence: CASRRGTGTYTGELFF. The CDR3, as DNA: TGTGCCAGCAGACGCGGGACAGGGACTTACACCGGGGAGCTGTTTTTT. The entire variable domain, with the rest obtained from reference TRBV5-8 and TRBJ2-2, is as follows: EAGVTQSPTHLIKTRGQQATLRCSPISGHTSVYWYQQALGLGLQFLLWYDEGEERNRGNFPPRFSGRQFPNYSSELNVNALELEDSALYLCASRRGTGTYTGELFFGEGSRLTVL.

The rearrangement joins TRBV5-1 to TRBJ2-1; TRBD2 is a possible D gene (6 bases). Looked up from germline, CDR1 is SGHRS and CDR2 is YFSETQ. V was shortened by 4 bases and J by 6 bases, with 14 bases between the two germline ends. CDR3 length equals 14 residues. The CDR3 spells CASSPPSGVNEQFF. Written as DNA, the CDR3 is TGCGCCAGCAGCCCCCCGTCGGGGGTCAATGAGCAGTTCTTC. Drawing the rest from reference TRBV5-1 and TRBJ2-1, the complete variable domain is KAGVTQTPRYLIKTRGQQVTLSCSPISGHRSVSWYQQTPGQGLQFLFEYFSETQRNKGNFPGRFSGRQFSNSRSEMNVSTLELGDSALYLCASSPPSGVNEQFFGPGTRLTVL.

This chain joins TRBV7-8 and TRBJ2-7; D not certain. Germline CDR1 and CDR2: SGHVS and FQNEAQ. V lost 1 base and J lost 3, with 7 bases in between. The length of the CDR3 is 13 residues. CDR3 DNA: TGTGCCAGCAGCTTAGATCCGGGCTACGAGCAGTACTTC. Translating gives CASSLDPGYEQYF.

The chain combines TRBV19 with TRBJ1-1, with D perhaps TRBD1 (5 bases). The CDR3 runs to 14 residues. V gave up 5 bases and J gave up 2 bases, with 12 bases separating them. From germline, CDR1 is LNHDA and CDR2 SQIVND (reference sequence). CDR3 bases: TGTGCCAGTAGTGAGACAGTAATAAACACTGAAGCTTTCTTT. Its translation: CASSETVINTEAFF.

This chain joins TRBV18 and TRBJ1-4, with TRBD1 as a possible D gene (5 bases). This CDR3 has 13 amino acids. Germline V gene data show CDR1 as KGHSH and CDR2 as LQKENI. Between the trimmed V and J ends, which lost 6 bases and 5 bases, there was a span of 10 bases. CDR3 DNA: TGTGCCAGCTCCACGGGACTGAATGAAAAACTGTTTTTT. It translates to CASSTGLNEKLFF.